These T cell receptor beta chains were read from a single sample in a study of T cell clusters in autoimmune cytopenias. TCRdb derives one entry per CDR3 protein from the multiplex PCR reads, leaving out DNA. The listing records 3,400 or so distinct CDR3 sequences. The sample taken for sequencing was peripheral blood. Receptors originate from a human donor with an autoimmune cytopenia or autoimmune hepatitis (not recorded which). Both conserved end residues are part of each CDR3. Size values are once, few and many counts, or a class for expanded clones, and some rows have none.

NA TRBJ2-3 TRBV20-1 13 CSARLAATDTQYF
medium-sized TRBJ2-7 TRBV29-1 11 CSVEGVGEQYF
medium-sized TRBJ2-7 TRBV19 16 CASSIVASGGPYEQYF
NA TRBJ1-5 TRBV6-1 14 CASREGAGNQPQHF
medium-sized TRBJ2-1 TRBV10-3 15 CAISAGHPDYNEQFF
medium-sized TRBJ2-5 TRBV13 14 CASSLRTAQETQYF
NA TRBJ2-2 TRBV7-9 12 CASSLWTGELFF
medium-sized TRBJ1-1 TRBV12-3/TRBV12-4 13 CASSGQGYTEAFF
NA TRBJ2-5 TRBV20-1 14 CSARDAIGGETQYF
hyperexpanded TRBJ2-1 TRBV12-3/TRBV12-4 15 CASSSQGYSYNEQFF
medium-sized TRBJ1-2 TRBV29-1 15 CSAPPPELKNYGYTF
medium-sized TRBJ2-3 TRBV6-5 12 CASMGSTDTQYF
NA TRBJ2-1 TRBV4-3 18 CASSRQLVTSGAYNEQFF
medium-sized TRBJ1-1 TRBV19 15 CASGSQAGGNTEAFF
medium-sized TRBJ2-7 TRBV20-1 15 CSARDSGGRSYEQYF
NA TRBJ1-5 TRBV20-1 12 CSAWTGSQPQHF
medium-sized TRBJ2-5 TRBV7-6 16 CASSLALAGGSKTQYF
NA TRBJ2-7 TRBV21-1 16 CASSKESEGDVYEQYF
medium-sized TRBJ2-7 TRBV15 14 CATSRSGGTYEQYF
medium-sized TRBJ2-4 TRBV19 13 CASSVTGADIQYF
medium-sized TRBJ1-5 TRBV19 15 CASSIEGLSNQPQHF
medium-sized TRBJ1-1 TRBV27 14 CASSLTRLNTEAFF
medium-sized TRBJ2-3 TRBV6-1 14 CATDMKGRTDTQYF
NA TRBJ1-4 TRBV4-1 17 CASSRDDVGQGIVKLFF
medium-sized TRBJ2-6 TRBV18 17 CASSPLGTPSGANVLTF
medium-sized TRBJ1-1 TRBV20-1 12 CSARGRNIEAFF
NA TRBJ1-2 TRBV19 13 CASSIDGYYGYTF
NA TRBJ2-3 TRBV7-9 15 CASSFGGGGTDTQYF
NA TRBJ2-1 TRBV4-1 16 CASSQGLDGGYNEQFF
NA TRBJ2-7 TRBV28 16 CASSLPTSSKTYEQYF
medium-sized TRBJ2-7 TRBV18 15 CASSPRTSGAYEQYF
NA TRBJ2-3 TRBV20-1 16 CSARVMLAGGRDTQYF
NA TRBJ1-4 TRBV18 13 CASSEVANEKLFF
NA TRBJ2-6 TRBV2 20 CASRKNRQGALISGANVLTF
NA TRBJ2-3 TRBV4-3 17 CASSQKGAGVGTDTQYF
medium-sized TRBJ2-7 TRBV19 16 CASSIAGTGGPYEQYF
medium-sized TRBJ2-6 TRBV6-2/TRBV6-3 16 CASYRDHTPGANVLTF
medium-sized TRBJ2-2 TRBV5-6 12 CASSFWTGELFF
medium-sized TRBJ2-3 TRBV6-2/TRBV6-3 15 CASSYDGRATDTQYF
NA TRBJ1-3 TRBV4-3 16 CASSQDPGDSGNTIYF
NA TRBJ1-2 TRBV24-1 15 CATSPTGTGIYGYTF
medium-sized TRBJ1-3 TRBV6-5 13 CASSYRPGNTIYF
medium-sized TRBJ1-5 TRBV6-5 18 CASSYSPRTTWRNQPQHF
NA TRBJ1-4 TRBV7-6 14 CASSSQGVGEKLFF
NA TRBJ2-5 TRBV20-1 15 CSAHRGAGAQETQYF
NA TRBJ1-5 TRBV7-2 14 CASSLKQGGQPQHF